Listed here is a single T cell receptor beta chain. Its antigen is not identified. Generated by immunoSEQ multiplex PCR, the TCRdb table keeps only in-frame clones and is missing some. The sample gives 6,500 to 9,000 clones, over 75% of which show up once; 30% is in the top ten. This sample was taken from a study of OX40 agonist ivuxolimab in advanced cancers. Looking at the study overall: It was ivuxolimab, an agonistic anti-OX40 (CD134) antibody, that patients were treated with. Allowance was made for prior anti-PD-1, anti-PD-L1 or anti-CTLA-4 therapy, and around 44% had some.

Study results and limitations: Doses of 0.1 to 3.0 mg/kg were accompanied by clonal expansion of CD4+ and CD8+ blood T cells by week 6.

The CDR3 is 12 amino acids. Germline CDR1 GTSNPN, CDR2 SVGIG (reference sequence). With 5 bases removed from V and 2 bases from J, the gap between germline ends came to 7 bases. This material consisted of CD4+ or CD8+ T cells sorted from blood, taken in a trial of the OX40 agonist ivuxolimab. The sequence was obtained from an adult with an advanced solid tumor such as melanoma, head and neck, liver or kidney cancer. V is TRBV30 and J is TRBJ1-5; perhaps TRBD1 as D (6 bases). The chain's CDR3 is CAWGGGNQPQHF. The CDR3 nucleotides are TGTGCCTGGGGGGGCGGCAATCAGCCCCAGCATTTT. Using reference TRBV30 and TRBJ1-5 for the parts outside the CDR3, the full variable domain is SQTIHQWPATLVQPVGSPLSLECTVEGTSNPNLYWYRQAAGRGLQLLFYSVGIGQISSEVPQNLSASRPQDRQFILSSKKLLLSDSGFYLCAWGGGNQPQHFGDGTRLSIL.